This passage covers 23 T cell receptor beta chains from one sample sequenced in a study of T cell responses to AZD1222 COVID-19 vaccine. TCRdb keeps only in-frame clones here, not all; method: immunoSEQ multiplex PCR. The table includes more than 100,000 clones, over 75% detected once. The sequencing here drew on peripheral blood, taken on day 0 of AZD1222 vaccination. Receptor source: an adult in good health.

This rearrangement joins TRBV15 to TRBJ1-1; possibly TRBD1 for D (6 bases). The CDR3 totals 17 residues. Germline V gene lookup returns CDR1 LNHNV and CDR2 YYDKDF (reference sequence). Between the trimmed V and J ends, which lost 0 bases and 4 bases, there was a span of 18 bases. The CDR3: CATSRDNRQVSATEAFF. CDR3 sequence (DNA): TGTGCCACCAGCAGAGATAATCGACAGGTTAGTGCCACTGAAGCTTTCTTT.

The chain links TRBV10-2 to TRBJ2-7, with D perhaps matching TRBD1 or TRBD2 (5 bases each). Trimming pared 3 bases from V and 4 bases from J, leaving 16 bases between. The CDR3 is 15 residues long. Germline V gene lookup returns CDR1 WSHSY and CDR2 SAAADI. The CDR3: CASSEWGIASYEQYF. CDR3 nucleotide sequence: TGCGCCAGCAGTGAATGGGGGATAGCGTCTTACGAGCAGTACTTC.

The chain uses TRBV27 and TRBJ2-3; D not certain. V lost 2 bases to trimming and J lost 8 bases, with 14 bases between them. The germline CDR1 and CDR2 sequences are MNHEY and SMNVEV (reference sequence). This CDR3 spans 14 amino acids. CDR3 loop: CASSLRLEVSTQYF. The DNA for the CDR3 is TGTGCCAGCAGTTTAAGGCTAGAAGTGTCTACGCAGTATTTT.

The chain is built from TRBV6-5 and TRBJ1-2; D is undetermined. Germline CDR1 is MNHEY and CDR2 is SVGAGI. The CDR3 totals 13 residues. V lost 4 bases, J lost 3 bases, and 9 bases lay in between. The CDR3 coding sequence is TGTGCCAGCAGTTTGGGCCCTGACTATGGCTACACCTTC. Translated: CASSLGPDYGYTF.

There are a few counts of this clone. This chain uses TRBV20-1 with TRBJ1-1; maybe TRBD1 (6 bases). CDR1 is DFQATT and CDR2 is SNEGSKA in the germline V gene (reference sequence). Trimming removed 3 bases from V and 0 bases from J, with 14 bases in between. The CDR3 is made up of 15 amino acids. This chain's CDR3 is CSASLGGYLNTEAFF. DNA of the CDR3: TGCAGTGCTAGTTTAGGGGGGTACTTGAACACTGAAGCTTTCTTT.

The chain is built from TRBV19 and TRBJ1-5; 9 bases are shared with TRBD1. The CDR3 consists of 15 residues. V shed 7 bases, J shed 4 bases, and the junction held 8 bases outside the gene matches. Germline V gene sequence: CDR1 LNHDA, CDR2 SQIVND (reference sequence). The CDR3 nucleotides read TGTGCCAGTATGGGACAGGGCATTCGTAATCAGCCCCAGCATTTT. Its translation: CASMGQGIRNQPQHF.

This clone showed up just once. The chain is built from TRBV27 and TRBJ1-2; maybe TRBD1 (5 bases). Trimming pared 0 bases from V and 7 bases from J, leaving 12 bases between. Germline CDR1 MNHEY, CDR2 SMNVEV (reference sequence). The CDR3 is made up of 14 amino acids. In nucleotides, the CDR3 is TGTGCCAGCAGTTTATCCTGGGGAGGGGCTGGCTACACCTTC. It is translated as CASSLSWGGAGYTF.

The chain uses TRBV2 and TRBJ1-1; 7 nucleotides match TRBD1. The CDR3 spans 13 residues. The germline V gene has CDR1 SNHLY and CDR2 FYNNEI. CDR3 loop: CANTGVVDTEAFF. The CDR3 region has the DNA TGTGCAAATACAGGGGTGGTGGACACTGAAGCTTTCTTT.

CDR3 DNA: TGTGCCAGTGACAGGGGGAGCTCCACGACCCAGTACTTC. It codes for CASDRGSSTTQYF. The rearrangement joins TRBV2 to TRBJ2-5, with TRBD1 identical over 9 bases. The germline V gene has CDR1 SNHLY and CDR2 FYNNEI. With V trimmed by 9 bases and J by 7 bases, 9 bases remained unmatched. There are 13 residues in the CDR3.

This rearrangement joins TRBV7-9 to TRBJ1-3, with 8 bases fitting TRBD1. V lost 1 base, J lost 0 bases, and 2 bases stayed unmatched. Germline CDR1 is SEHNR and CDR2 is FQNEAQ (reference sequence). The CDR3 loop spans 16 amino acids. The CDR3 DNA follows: TGTGCCAGCAGCTTAGGGGACAGGTCCTCTGGAAACACCATATATTTT. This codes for CASSLGDRSSGNTIYF. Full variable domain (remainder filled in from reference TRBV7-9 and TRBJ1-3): DTGVSQNPRHKITKRGQNVTFRCDPISEHNRLYWYRQTLGQGPEFLTYFQNEAQLEKSRLLSDRFSAERPKGSFSTLEIQRTEQGDSAMYLCASSLGDRSSGNTIYFGEGSWLTVV.

The CDR3 here is CASSLRGLEAFF. Here the CDR3 DNA reads TGTGCCAGCAGTTTGAGGGGGCTTGAAGCTTTCTTT. This chain links TRBV28 with TRBJ1-1; the match to TRBD1 covers 7 bases. This CDR3 contains 12 residues. Losses at the gene ends were 3 bases for V and 7 bases for J; bases not matched to a gene: 2. The germline gives CDR1 MDHEN, CDR2 SYDVKM.

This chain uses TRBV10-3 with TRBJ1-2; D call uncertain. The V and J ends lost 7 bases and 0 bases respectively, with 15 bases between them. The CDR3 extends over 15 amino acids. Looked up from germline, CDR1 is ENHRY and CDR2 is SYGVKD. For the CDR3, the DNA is TGTGCCATCAAGGAGGAAGCCTTAGCTAACTATGGCTACACCTTC. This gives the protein CAIKEEALANYGYTF.

The CDR3 here is CASSVTGNSGNTIYF. DNA of the CDR3: TGTGCCAGCAGCGTAACGGGGAACTCTGGAAACACCATATATTTT. The rearrangement links TRBV9 to TRBJ1-3; D is unresolved. The CDR3 extends over 15 amino acids. The ends were cut back, 1 base at V and 0 bases at J, with 8 bases in the middle. The germline V gene encodes CDR1 SGDLS and CDR2 YYNGEE. The full variable domain, rest sourced from reference TRBV9 and TRBJ1-3, is DSGVTQTPKHLITATGQRVTLRCSPRSGDLSVYWYQQSLDQGLQFLIQYYNGEERAKGNILERFSAQQFPDLHSELNLSSLELGDSALYFCASSVTGNSGNTIYFGEGSWLTVV.

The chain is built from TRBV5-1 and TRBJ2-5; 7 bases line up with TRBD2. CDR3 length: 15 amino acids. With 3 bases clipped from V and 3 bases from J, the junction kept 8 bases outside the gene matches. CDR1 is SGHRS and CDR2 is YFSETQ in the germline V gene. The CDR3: CASSSGTNGKETQYF. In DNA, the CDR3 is TGCGCCAGCAGCTCCGGGACTAACGGTAAAGAGACCCAGTACTTC.

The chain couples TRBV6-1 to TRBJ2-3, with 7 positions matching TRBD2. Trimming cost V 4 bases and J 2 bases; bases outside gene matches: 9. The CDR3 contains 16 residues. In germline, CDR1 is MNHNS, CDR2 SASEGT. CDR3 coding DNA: TGTGCCAGCAGTGCCCGGGCGGGGGAGTTCACAGATACGCAGTATTTT. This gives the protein CASSARAGEFTDTQYF.

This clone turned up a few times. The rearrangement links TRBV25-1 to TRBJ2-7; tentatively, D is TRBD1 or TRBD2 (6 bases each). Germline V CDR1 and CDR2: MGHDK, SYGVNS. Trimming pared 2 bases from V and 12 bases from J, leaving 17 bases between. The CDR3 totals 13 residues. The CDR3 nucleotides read TGTGCCAGCAGTGAAGGTTCGGGGGCTCCGTGGTACTTC. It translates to CASSEGSGAPWYF.

CDR3 residues: CASSLSWVTSGGAEQFF. The DNA of the CDR3 is TGTGCCAGCAGCTTAAGCTGGGTGACTAGCGGGGGGGCTGAGCAGTTCTTC. V gene TRBV7-6 combines with J gene TRBJ2-1, with 14 bases identical to TRBD2. The CDR3 sequence is 17 residues long. Germline V gene data show CDR1 as SGHVS and CDR2 as FNYEAQ. With V trimmed by 2 bases and J by 9 bases, 9 bases remained unmatched.

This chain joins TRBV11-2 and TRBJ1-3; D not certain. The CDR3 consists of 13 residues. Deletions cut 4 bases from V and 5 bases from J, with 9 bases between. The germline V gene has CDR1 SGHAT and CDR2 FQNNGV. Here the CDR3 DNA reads TGTGCCAGCAGCTCGCTAGTGAGAAACACCATATATTTT. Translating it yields CASSSLVRNTIYF. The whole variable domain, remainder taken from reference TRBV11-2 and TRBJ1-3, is EAGVAQSPRYKIIEKRQSVAFWCNPISGHATLYWYQQILGQGPKLLIQFQNNGVVDDSQLPKDRFSAERLKGVDSTLKIQPAKLEDSAVYLCASSSLVRNTIYFGEGSWLTVV.

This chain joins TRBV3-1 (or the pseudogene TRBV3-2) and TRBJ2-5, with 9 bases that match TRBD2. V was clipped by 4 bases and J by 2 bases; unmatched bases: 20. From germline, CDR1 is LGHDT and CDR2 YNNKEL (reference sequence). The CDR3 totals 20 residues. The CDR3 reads CASSPLIRLGGGATQETQYF. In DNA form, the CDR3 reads TGTGCCAGCAGCCCCCTAATTCGACTAGGCGGGGGGGCCACTCAAGAGACCCAGTACTTC.

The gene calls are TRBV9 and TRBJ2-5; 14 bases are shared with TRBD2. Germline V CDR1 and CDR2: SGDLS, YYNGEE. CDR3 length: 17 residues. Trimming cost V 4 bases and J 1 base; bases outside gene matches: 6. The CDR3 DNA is TGTGCCAGCAGCCCCCGGACTAGCGGGGGGCTCCAAGAGACCCAGTACTTC. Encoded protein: CASSPRTSGGLQETQYF.

CDR3 bases: TGTGCCAGCAGCTTAGCGGGGGGGCCGTTTAATGAGCAGTTCTTC. Translated: CASSLAGGPFNEQFF. The chain combines TRBV7-9 with TRBJ2-1; D possibly corresponds to TRBD2 (7 bases). Germline-derived CDR1 and CDR2 are SEHNR and FQNEAQ (reference sequence). The CDR3 has 15 amino acids. V dropped 0 bases and J dropped 7 bases, with 13 bases sitting between them.

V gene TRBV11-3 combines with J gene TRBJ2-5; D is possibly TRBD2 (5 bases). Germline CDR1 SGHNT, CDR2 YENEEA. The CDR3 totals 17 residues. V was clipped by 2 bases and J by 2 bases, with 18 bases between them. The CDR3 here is CASSLSFAYGGQETQYF. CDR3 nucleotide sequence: TGTGCCAGCAGCTTATCGTTTGCTTATGGCGGGCAAGAGACCCAGTACTTC.

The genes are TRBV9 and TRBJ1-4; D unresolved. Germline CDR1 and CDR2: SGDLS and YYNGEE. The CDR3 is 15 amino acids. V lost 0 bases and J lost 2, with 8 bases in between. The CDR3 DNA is TGTGCCAGCAGCGTAGAAGGGTTTACTAATGAAAAACTGTTTTTT. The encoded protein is CASSVEGFTNEKLFF.